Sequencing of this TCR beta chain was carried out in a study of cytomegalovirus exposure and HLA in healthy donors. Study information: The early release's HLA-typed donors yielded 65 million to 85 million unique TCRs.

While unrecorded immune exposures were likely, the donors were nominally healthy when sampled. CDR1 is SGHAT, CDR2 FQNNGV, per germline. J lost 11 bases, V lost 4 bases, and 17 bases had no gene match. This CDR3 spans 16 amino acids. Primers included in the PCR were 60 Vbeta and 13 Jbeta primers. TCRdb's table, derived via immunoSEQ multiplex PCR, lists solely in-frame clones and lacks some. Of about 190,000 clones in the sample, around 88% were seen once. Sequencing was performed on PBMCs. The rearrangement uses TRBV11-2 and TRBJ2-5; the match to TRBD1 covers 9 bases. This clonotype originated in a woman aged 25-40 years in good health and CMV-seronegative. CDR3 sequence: CASSSTGGAGWKEQYF. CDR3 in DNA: TGTGCCAGCAGCTCAACAGGGGGCGCGGGTTGGAAAGAGCAGTACTTC. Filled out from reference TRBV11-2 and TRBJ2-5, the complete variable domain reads EAGVAQSPRYKIIEKRQSVAFWCNPISGHATLYWYQQILGQGPKLLIQFQNNGVVDDSQLPKDRFSAERLKGVDSTLKIQPAKLEDSAVYLCASSSTGGAGWKEQYFGPGTRLLVL.